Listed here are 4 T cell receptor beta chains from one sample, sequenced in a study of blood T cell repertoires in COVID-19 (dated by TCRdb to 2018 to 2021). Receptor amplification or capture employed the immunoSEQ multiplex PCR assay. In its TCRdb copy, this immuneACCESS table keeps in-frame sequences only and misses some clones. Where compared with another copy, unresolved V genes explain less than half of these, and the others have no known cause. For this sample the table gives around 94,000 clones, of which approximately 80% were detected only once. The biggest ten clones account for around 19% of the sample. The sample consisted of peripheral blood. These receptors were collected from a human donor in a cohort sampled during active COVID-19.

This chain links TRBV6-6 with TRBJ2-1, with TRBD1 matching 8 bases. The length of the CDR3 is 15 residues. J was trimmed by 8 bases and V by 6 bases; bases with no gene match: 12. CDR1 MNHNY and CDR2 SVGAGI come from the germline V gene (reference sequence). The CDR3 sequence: CASSARGQGGDEQFF. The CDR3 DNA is TGTGCCAGCAGCGCTCGAGGACAGGGTGGGGATGAGCAGTTCTTC.

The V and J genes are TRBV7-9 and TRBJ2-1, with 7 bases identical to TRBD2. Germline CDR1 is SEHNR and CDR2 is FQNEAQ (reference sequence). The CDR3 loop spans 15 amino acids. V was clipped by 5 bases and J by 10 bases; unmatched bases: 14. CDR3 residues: CASSPLGGGDREQFF. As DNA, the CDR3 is TGTGCCAGCAGCCCCTTAGGTGGGGGGGATAGGGAGCAGTTCTTC. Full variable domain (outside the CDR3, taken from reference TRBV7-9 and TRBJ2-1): DTGVSQNPRHKITKRGQNVTFRCDPISEHNRLYWYRQTLGQGPEFLTYFQNEAQLEKSRLLSDRFSAERPKGSFSTLEIQRTEQGDSAMYLCASSPLGGGDREQFFGPGTRLTVL.

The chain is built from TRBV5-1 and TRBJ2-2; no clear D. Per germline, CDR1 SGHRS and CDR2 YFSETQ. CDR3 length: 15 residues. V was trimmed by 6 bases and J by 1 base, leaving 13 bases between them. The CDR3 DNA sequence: TGCGCCAGCACCGATCCAATCGGGAACACCGGGGAGCTGTTTTTT. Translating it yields CASTDPIGNTGELFF.

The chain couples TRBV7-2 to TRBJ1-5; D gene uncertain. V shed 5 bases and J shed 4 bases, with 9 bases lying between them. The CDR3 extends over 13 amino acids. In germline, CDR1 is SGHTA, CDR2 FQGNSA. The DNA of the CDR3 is TGTGCCAGCAGCCTAGTACAGAATCAGCCCCAGCATTTT. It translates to CASSLVQNQPQHF. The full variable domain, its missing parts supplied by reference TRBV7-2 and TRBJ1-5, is GAGVSQSPSNKVTEKGKDVELRCDPISGHTALYWYRQSLGQGLEFLIYFQGNSAPDKSGLPSDRFSAERTGGSVSTLTIQRTQQEDSAVYLCASSLVQNQPQHFGDGTRLSIL.